This record looks at one TCR beta chain sequence and its context. Antigen unknown. The junction does not match germline at one end; this may be a read error. The RNA, roughly 0.45 to 1 ug, was put through reverse transcription using random hexamers. Amplification of TCR beta CDR3 across 54 Vbeta and 13 Jbeta was performed with immunoSEQ multiplex PCR. From the immunoSEQ multiplex PCR reads, TCRdb called clonotypes with MiXCR, one entry per CDR3 protein. The sample contains around 170,000 distinct CDR3 sequences, approximately 95% of which appear only once. This entry comes from a study of CD8 T cells in Susac syndrome. Findings and caveats of the study: Detection of Susac-specific public clones gave approximately 16 in total CD8+ repertoires and about five in CD8+ TEMRA repertoires.

This CDR3 region has 15 residues. Germline V gives CDR1 SGHTA, CDR2 FQGTGA. The sequenced sample consisted of CD8+ T cells from PBMCs. The chain links TRBV7-3 to TRBJ2-7; the D gene is possibly TRBD2 (5 bases). The source is a human donor with Susac syndrome. The DNA for the CDR3 is TGTGCCAGCAGCCTAACCGGGGATGCCTCCTACGAGCAGTACTTC. This translates into CASSLTGDASYEQYF.